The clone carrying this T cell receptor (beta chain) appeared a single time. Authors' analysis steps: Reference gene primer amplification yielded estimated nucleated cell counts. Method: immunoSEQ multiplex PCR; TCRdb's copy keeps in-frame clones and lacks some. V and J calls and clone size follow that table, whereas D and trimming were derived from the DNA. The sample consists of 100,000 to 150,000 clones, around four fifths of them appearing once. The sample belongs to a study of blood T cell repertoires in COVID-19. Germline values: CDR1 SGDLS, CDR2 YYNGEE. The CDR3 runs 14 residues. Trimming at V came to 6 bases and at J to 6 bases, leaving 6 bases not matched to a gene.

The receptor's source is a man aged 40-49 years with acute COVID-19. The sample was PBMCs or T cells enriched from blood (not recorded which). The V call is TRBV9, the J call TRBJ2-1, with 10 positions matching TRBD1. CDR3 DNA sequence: TGTGCCAGCACCCCGGGACAGGGGTCCAATGAGCAGTTCTTC. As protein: CASTPGQGSNEQFF.